This T cell receptor (beta chain) came from a study of blood T cell repertoires in COVID-19. Germline V CDR1 and CDR2: SGHTA, FQGNSA. The CDR3 has 15 residues. V dropped 3 bases and J dropped 1; count of bases not matched to a gene: 4. TCRdb's copy holds only in-frame clones and misses some; the assay was immunoSEQ multiplex PCR. There are approximately 200,000 clones in the sample; about 82% occur only once, and under 5.5% lies in the top ten. V gene TRBV7-2 combines with J gene TRBJ2-7, with 9 bases identical to TRBD2. Material: peripheral blood. This TCR was sampled from a woman aged 25 to 39 with acute or convalescent COVID-19. CDR3 DNA sequence: TGTGCCAGCAGCTTGACTAGCGGCTTATCCTACGAGCAGTACTTC. This gives the protein CASSLTSGLSYEQYF.